This T cell receptor beta chain was sequenced in a study of T cell repertoires in cytomegalovirus infection. About the study: HLA-C-restricted CMV epitopes, recently identified, and well-studied HLA-B-restricted ones were used by the study. Public TCR beta signatures were indicative of both CMV infection and a matching HLA type. Study results and caveats: Within the response measured ex vivo, HLA-C-restricted CMV-specific TCR beta clonotypes were dominant. Cumulative frequency of public TCR beta families picked out carriers of CMV plus the relevant HLA.

Germline values: CDR1 SSHAT, CDR2 FNYEAQ (reference sequence). The CDR3 is 15 amino acids. Worth noting for this clonotype: The antigen remains unidentified. Its ends do not fully match the called genes, so a read error is possible.

Each CDR3 protein gets one entry after TCRdb re-called the reads with MiXCR. The sample includes approximately 990,000 distinct CDR3 sequences, around 30% of them seen just once. This receptor was obtained from a human donor in good health (CMV status not recorded). Some clones in this sample may be carry-over from other donors' samples. The chain carries TRBV7-7 and TRBJ2-5; a possible D gene is TRBD1 (6 bases). This specimen was cultured CD8+ T cells from PBMCs, taken from culture after CMV antigen stimulation. Written as DNA, the CDR3 is TGTGCTAGCAGCGGTATCAGGGGTCTCCAAGAGACCCAGTACTTC. Its protein product is CASSGIRGLQETQYF.